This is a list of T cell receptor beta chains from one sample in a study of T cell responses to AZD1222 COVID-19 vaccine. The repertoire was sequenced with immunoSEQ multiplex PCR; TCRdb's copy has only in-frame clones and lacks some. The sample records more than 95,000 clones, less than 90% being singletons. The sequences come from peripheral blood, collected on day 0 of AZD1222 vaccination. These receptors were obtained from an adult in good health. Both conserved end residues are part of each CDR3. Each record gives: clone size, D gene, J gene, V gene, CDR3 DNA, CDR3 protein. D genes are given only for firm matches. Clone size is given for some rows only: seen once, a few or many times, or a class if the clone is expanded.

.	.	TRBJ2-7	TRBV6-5	TGTGCCAACCCCCCGGGACGGACGTACGAGCAGTACTTC	CANPPGRTYEQYF
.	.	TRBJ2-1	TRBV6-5	TGTGCCAGCAGTTACAGGACAGTCGAGTACAATGAGCAGTTCTTC	CASSYRTVEYNEQFF
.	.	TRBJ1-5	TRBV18	TGTGCCAGCTCACGAGAGGGTAGTCAGCCCCAGCATTTT	CASSREGSQPQHF
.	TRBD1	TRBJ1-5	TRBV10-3	TGTGCCAGTTCCGGGACAGGGGGCAATCAGCCCCAGCATTTT	CASSGTGGNQPQHF
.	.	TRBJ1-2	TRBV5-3	TGTGCCAGAAGCCCCCCCACAGGGTACCTCACTAACTATGGCTACACCTTC	CARSPPTGYLTNYGYTF
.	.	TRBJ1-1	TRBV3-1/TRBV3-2	TGTGCCAGCAGCCTTTCTCTAGGACAGCAGGAAGCTTTCTTT	CASSLSLGQQEAFF
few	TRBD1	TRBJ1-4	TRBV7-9	TGTGCCAGCAGCTTAGGAGGGGGCCCCGTGGGTAATGAAAAACTGTTTTTT	CASSLGGGPVGNEKLFF
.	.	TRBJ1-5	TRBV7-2	TGTGCCAGCAGCCCCATCGAAGGGCCGAATCAGCCCCAGCATTTT	CASSPIEGPNQPQHF
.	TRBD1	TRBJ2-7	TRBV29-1	TGCAGCGTTGAAGGAGGGGGCGCCTACGAGCAGTACTTC	CSVEGGGAYEQYF
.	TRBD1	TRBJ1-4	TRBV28	TGTGCCAGCAGTCTGGGACAGGAGAGACGTGAAAAACTGTTTTTT	CASSLGQERREKLFF
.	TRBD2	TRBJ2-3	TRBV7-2	TGTGCCAGCAGCTTAGAGGTAGCGGGGAGCACAGATACGCAGTATTTT	CASSLEVAGSTDTQYF
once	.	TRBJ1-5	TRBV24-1	TGTGCCACCAGTGACCCGAGAGGGGGCAATCAGCCCCAGCATTTT	CATSDPRGGNQPQHF
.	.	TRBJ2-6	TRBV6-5	TGTGCCAGCAGTTACTCGGGCCTCTCTGGGGCCAACGTCCTGACTTTC	CASSYSGLSGANVLTF
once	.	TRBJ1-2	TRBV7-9	TGTGCCAGCAGCTCAAATTACGGGGGATCGGGCTATGGCTACACCTTC	CASSSNYGGSGYGYTF
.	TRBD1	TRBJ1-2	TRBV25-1	TGTGCCAGCAGTGGGGGGGACAGCGGTTACTATGGCTACACCTTC	CASSGGDSGYYGYTF
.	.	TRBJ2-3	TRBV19	TGTGCCAGTAGTATCGCGGTTCCCTACACAGATACGCAGTATTTT	CASSIAVPYTDTQYF
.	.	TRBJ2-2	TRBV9	TGTGCCAGCAGCGTAGAGGCGGGACCCACCGGGGAGCTGTTTTTT	CASSVEAGPTGELFF
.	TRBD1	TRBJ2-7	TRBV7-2	TGTGCCAGCTCGTCGGGACAGGGGCTGGGGCAGTACTTC	CASSSGQGLGQYF
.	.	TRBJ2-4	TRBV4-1	TGCGCCAGCAGCCAAGGTCGCGCAGGCGGGAAAGCCAAAAACATTCAGTACTTC	CASSQGRAGGKAKNIQYF
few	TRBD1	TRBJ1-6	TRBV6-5	TGTGCCAGCAGTTACTCAGCCGGGACAGGACGGTCACCCCTCCACTTT	CASSYSAGTGRSPLHF
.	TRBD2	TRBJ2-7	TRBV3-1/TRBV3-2	TGTGCCAGCAGCCAAGGCACTAGCGGGGGCTCCTACGAGCAGTACTTC	CASSQGTSGGSYEQYF
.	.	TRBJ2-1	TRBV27	TGTGCCAGCAGCCGTAGGGGCATAGCCGACTACGATAATGAGCAGTTCTTC	CASSRRGIADYDNEQFF
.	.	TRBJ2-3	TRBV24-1	TGTGCCACCAGTTTGGGGGGATCGGGTTTGGGTGATACGCAGTATTTT	CATSLGGSGLGDTQYF
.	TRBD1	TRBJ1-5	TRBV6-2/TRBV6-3	TGTGCCAGCAGTTTCGCTTGGGACAGGGGGGGCCAGCCCCAGCATTTT	CASSFAWDRGGQPQHF
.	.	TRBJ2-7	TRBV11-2	TGTGCCAGCAACCCAAGCGGAGCTCCCGAGCAGTACTTC	CASNPSGAPEQYF
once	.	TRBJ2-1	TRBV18	TGTGCCAGCTCACGAGAAGAGGGACCCAATGAGCAGTTCTTC	CASSREEGPNEQFF
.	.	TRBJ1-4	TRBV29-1	TGCAGCGTTCTGCCTGTCTTCACCACTGCAACTAATGAAAAACTGTTTTTT	CSVLPVFTTATNEKLFF
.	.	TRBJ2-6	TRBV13	TGTGCCAGCCGGGGGGGGACAGTCCGTGGTTCCGGGGCCAACGTCCTGACTTTC	CASRGGTVRGSGANVLTF